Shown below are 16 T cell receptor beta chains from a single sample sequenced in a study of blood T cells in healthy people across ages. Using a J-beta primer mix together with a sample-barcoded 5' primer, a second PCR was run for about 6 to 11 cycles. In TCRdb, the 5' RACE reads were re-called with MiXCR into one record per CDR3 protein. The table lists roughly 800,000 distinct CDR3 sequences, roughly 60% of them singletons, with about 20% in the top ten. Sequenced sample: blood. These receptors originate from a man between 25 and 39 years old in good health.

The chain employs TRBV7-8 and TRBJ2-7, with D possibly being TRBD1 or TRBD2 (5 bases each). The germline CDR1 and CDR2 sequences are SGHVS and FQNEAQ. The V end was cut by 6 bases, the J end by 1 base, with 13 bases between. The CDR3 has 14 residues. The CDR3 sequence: CASRAGTVSYEQYF. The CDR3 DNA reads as TGTGCCAGCAGGGCCGGGACCGTGTCCTACGAGCAGTACTTC.

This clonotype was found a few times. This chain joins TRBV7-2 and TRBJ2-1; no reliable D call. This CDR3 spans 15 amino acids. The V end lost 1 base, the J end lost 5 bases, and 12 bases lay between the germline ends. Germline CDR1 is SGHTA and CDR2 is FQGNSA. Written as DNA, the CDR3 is TGTGCCAGCAGCTTAGTGTGGTCGGTCGACAATGAGCAGTTCTTC. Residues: CASSLVWSVDNEQFF. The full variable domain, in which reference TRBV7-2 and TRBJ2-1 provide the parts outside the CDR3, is GAGVSQSPSNKVTEKGKDVELRCDPISGHTALYWYRQSLGQGLEFLIYFQGNSAPDKSGLPSDRFSAERTGGSVSTLTIQRTQQEDSAVYLCASSLVWSVDNEQFFGPGTRLTVL.

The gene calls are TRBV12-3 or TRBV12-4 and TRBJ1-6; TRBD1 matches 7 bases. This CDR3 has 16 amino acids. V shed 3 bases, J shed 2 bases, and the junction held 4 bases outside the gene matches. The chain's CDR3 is CASSLRQGTYNSPLHF. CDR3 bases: TGTGCCAGCAGTTTGCGACAGGGCACCTATAATTCACCCCTCCACTTT.

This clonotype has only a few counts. Written as DNA, the CDR3 is TGCGCCAGCAGCTTGACGGGAGAAGGCTACAATGAGCAGTTCTTC. Translating gives CASSLTGEGYNEQFF. The gene calls are TRBV5-1 and TRBJ2-1; a weak D match, TRBD2 (6 bases). V was pared by 1 base and J by 3 bases, with 11 bases between. The CDR3 has 15 amino acids. Germline V lookup: CDR1 SGHRS, CDR2 YFSETQ.

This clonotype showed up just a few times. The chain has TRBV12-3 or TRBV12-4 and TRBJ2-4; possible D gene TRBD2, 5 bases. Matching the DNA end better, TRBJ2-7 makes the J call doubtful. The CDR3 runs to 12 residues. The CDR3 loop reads CASSDYSYEQYF. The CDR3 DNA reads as TGTGCCAGCAGTGACTATTCCTACGAGCAGTACTTC.

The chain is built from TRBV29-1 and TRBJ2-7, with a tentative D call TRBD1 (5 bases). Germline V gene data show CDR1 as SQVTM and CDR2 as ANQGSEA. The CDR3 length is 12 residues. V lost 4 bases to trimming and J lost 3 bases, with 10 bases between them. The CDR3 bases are TGCAGCGTTGGAGACGGACACTACGAGCAGTACTTC. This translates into CSVGDGHYEQYF.

The CDR3 protein is CASSRTDNTEAFF. DNA for the CDR3: TGCGCCAGCAGCCGAACAGACAACACTGAAGCTTTCTTT. This chain joins TRBV4-3 and TRBJ1-1, with D unclear. The V gene lost 4 bases and the J gene lost 2 bases, with 8 bases spanning the gap. Germline V CDR1 and CDR2: LGHNA, YSLEER. This CDR3 has 13 amino acids.

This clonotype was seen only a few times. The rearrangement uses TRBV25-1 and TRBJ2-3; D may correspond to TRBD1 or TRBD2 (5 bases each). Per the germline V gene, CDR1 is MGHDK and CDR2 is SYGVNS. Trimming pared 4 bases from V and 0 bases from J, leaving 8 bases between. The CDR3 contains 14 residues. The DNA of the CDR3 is TGTGCCAGCAGTGGGGGGATCAGCACAGATACGCAGTATTTT. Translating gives CASSGGISTDTQYF.

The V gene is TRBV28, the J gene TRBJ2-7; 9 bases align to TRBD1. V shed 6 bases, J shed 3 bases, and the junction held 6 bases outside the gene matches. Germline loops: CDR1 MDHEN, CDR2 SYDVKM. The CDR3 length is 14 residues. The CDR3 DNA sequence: TGTGCCAGCAGGTACCGGGACAGGGTCTACGAGCAGTACTTC. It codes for CASRYRDRVYEQYF. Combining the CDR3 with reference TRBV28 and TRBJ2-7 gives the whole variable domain DVKVTQSSRYLVKRTGEKVFLECVQDMDHENMFWYRQDPGLGLRLIYFSYDVKMKEKGDIPEGYSVSREKKERFSLILESASTNQTSMYLCASRYRDRVYEQYFGPGTRLTVT.

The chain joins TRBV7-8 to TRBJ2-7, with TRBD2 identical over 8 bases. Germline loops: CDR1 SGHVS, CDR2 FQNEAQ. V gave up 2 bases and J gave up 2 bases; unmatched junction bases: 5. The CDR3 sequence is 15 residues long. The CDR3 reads CASSLREGVAYEQYF. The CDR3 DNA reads TGTGCCAGCAGCTTACGGGAGGGGGTCGCCTACGAGCAGTACTTC.

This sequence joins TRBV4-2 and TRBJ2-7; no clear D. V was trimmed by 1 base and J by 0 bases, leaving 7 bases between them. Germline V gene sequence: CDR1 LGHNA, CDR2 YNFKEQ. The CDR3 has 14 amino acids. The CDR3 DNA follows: TGTGCCAGCAGCCAAGGCAGCAGCTCCTACGAGCAGTACTTC. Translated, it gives CASSQGSSSYEQYF.

The CDR3 loop is CASRGSRVGDIQYF. The CDR3 DNA is TGTGCCAGCAGGGGCAGTAGGGTGGGAGACATTCAGTACTTC. J is TRBJ2-5 and V is TRBV6-2 or TRBV6-3; a possible D gene is TRBD2 (5 bases). Near its end, the DNA agrees better with TRBJ2-4, so the J call may be wrong. The germline V gene encodes CDR1 MNHEY and CDR2 SVGEGT. The CDR3 consists of 14 residues.

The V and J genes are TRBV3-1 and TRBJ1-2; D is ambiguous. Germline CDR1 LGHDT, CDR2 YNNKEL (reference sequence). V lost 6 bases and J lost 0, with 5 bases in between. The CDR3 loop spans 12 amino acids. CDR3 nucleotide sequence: TGTGCCAGCAGGGCAGCTAACTATGGCTACACCTTC. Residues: CASRAANYGYTF. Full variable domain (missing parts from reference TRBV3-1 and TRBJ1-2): DTAVSQTPKYLVTQMGNDKSIKCEQNLGHDTMYWYKQDSKKFLKIMFSYNNKELIINETVPNRFSPKSPDKAHLNLHINSLELGDSAVYFCASRAANYGYTFGSGTRLTVV.

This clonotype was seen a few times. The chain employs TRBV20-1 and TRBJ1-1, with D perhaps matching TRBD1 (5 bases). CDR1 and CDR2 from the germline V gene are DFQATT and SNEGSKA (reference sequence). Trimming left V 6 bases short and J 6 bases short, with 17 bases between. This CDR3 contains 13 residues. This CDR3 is CSATKDIFPEAFF. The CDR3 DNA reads TGCAGTGCAACAAAGGACATTTTTCCTGAAGCTTTCTTT.

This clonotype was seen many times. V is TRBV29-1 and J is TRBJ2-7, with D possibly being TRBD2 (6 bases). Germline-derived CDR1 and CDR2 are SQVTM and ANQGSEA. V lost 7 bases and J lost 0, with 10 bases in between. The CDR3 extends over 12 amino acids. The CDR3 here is CSGAGNSYEQYF. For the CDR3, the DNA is TGCAGCGGGGCGGGAAACTCCTACGAGCAGTACTTC.

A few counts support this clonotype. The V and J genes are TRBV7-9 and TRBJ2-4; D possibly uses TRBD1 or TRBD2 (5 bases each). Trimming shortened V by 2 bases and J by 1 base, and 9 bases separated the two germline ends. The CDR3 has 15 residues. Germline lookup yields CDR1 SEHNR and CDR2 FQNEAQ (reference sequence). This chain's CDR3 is CASSLSWGAKNIQYF. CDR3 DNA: TGTGCCAGCAGCTTATCGTGGGGGGCCAAAAACATTCAGTACTTC.